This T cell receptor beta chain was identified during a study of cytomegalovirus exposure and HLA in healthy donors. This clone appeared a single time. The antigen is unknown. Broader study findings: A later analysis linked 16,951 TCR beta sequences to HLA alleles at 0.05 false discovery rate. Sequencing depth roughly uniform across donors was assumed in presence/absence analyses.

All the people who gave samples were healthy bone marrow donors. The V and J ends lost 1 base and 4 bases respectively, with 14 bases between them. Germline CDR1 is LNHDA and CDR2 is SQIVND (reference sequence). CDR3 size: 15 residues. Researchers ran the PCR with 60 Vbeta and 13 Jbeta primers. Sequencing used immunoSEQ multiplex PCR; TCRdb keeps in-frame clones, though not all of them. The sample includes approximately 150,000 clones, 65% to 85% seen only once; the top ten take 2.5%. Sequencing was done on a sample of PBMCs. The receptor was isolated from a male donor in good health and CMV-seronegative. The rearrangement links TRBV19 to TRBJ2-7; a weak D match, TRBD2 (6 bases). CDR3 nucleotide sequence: TGTGCCAGTAGTATAGCCTCGGGAGAATTGTACGAGCAGTACTTC. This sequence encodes CASSIASGELYEQYF.